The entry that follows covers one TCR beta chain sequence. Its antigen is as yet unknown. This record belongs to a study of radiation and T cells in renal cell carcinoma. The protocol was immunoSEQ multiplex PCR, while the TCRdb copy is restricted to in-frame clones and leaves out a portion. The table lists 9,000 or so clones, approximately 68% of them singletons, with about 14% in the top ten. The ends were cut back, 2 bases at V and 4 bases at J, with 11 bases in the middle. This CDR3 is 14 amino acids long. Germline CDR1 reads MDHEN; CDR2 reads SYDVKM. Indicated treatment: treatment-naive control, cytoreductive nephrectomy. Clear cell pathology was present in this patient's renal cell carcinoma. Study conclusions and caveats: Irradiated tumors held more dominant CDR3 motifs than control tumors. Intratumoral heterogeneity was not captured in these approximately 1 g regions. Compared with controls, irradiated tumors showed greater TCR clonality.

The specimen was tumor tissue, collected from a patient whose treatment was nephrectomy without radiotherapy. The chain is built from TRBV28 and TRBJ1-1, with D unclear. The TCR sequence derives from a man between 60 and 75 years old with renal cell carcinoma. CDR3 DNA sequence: TGTGCCAGCAGTTTAAGGCAGGTGATCACTGAAGCTTTCTTT. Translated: CASSLRQVITEAFF.